Presented here are 16 T cell receptor beta chains from one specimen sequenced in a study of beta chain features in type 1 diabetes. All of the isolated RNA was reverse transcribed, so expressed TCRB transcripts were sequenced. Sequenced by immunoSEQ multiplex PCR; TCRdb stores in-frame clones only, minus some. The sample yields around 200,000 clones, about 13% seen once. Sequencing was done on a sample of central memory CD4+ T cells from blood. These receptors all stem from a young woman in good health.

This sequence joins TRBV7-9 and TRBJ2-2; 9 bases agree with TRBD2. The germline CDR1 and CDR2 sequences are SEHNR and FQNEAQ (reference sequence). This CDR3 region has 16 residues. V gave up 1 base and J gave up 0 bases; unmatched junction bases: 0. CDR3 loop: CASSLGLAANTGELFF. Written as DNA, the CDR3 is TGTGCCAGCAGCTTAGGACTAGCGGCGAACACCGGGGAGCTGTTTTTT.

The chain joins TRBV30 to TRBJ2-5; D might be TRBD2 (5 bases). The CDR3 extends over 11 amino acids. The V gene's germline CDR1 is GTSNPN and CDR2 SVGIG (reference sequence). With 2 bases removed from V and 11 bases from J, the gap between germline ends came to 12 bases. The chain's CDR3 is CAWSLEWEQYF. CDR3 DNA sequence: TGTGCCTGGAGTCTGGAGTGGGAGCAGTACTTC.

The V call is TRBV28, the J call TRBJ2-7, with D perhaps matching TRBD2 (6 bases). The germline V and J ends were trimmed by 6 bases and 9 bases, with 24 bases remaining between them. The length of the CDR3 is 15 residues. CDR1 MDHEN and CDR2 SYDVKM come from the germline V gene. CDR3 nucleotides: TGTGCCAGCAGCCCTCCGGGGGAGACCTACTTACGGCAGTACTTC. It encodes CASSPPGETYLRQYF.

This clone was recorded at least ten times. CDR3 coding DNA: TGTGCCAGCAGACAGCTCTCCTACAATGAGCAGTTCTTC. Encoded protein: CASRQLSYNEQFF. The chain employs TRBV2 and TRBJ2-1; D not certain. This CDR3 contains 13 residues. Germline-derived CDR1 and CDR2 are SNHLY and FYNNEI. Trimming shortened V by 6 bases and J by 0 bases, and 6 bases separated the two germline ends. The entire variable domain, with the rest obtained from reference TRBV2 and TRBJ2-1, is as follows: EPEVTQTPSHQVTQMGQEVILRCVPISNHLYFYWYRQILGQKVEFLVSFYNNEISEKSEIFDDQFSVERPDGSNFTLKIRSTKLEDSAMYFCASRQLSYNEQFFGPGTRLTVL.

The chain links TRBV9 to TRBJ1-2; 10 bases align to TRBD1. V gave up 3 bases and J gave up 8 bases; unmatched junction bases: 10. Germline V gene lookup returns CDR1 SGDLS and CDR2 YYNGEE. CDR3 length: 15 residues. The CDR3 spells CASSDGFGTGVGYTF. In DNA form, the CDR3 reads TGTGCCAGCAGCGACGGGTTCGGGACAGGGGTAGGCTACACCTTC.

The J gene is TRBJ1-5, the V gene TRBV5-6; 9 bases are a match to TRBD1. Germline CDR1 is SGHDT and CDR2 is YYEEEE. The CDR3 spans 17 residues. V gave up 4 bases and J gave up 2 bases; unmatched junction bases: 10. CDR3 region: CASSLTGQGGGNQPQHF. The CDR3 DNA reads as TGTGCCAGCAGCCTAACGGGACAGGGAGGAGGCAATCAGCCCCAGCATTTT.

This clone was seen more than once but under ten times. Other DNA sequences from this sample encode an identical CDR3 as well. The chain is built from TRBV5-1 and TRBJ2-7, with 10 bases lining up with TRBD2. Germline V gene data show CDR1 as SGHRS and CDR2 as YFSETQ. V was clipped by 1 base and J by 5 bases; unmatched bases: 0. This CDR3 region has 13 residues. CDR3 in DNA: TGCGCCAGCAGCTTGACTAGCGGGAACGAGCAGTACTTC. Encoded protein: CASSLTSGNEQYF. The variable domain in full, with the rest retrieved from reference TRBV5-1 and TRBJ2-7, is KAGVTQTPRYLIKTRGQQVTLSCSPISGHRSVSWYQQTPGQGLQFLFEYFSETQRNKGNFPGRFSGRQFSNSRSEMNVSTLELGDSALYLCASSLTSGNEQYFGPGTRLTVT.

The rearrangement joins TRBV15 to TRBJ2-3; 8 bases are a match to TRBD2. The CDR3 is 17 amino acids. Trimming took 0 bases from V and 1 from J; bases not matched to a gene: 6. CDR1 LNHNV and CDR2 YYDKDF come from the germline V gene (reference sequence). CDR3 in amino acids: CATSRDRPAGGTDTQYF. DNA for the CDR3: TGTGCCACCAGCAGAGATCGCCCAGCGGGAGGCACAGATACGCAGTATTTT.

In the case of this clone: Within the sample, other DNA sequences also encode this same CDR3. This chain links TRBV5-1 with TRBJ1-3; D remains unclear. The germline V and J ends were trimmed by 0 bases and 0 bases, with 4 bases remaining between them. This CDR3 contains 14 residues. CDR1 and CDR2 from the germline V gene are SGHRS and YFSETQ. CDR3 DNA sequence: TGCGCCAGCAGCTTGGCTAGCTCTGGAAACACCATATATTTT. This encodes CASSLASSGNTIYF.

This clone was seen more than once but under ten times. This sequence joins TRBV9 and TRBJ1-1, with 9 bases aligning to TRBD1. The CDR3 loop spans 13 amino acids. Germline lookup yields CDR1 SGDLS and CDR2 YYNGEE. J gave up 3 bases and V 5 bases, and 2 bases lay outside the gene matches. The CDR3 DNA is TGTGCCAGCAGAGGACAGGGGTACACTGAAGCTTTCTTT. Translation: CASRGQGYTEAFF.

The chain employs TRBV19 and TRBJ2-7; D possibly corresponds to TRBD1 (6 bases). Trimming removed 4 bases at V and 6 bases at J, with 13 bases between. Germline CDR1 reads LNHDA; CDR2 reads SQIVND (reference sequence). The length of the CDR3 is 13 residues. In DNA form, the CDR3 reads TGTGCCAGTAGTACCGACAGGATCGGCGAGCAGTACTTC. Translated, it gives CASSTDRIGEQYF.

The chain uses TRBV6-4 and TRBJ2-1; D possibly corresponds to TRBD2 (6 bases). Trimming stripped 2 bases from V and 4 bases from J, with 12 bases between. Germline CDR1 is MRHNA and CDR2 is SNTAGT. The CDR3 covers 15 residues. CDR3 DNA sequence: TGTGCCAGCAGTGACGGCCTAGCGAGATACAATGAGCAGTTCTTC. The encoded protein is CASSDGLARYNEQFF.

This clone is categorized as medium-sized. The gene calls are TRBV5-4 and TRBJ2-4; no firm D call. CDR1 SGHNT and CDR2 YYREEE come from the germline V gene (reference sequence). The V end lost 0 bases, the J end lost 7 bases, and 8 bases lay between the germline ends. The CDR3 runs to 13 residues. This chain's CDR3 is CASSLDSTNIQYF. The DNA of the CDR3 is TGTGCCAGCAGCTTGGACAGTACGAACATTCAGTACTTC.

This clone was observed a handful of times. This chain uses TRBV18 with TRBJ1-5; TRBD1 might be the D (6 bases). Germline-derived CDR1 and CDR2 are KGHSH and LQKENI. Between the trimmed V and J ends, which lost 6 bases and 9 bases, there was a span of 15 bases. The CDR3 loop spans 13 amino acids. Here the CDR3 DNA reads TGTGCCAGCTCTCCGACCAGGGGAAGGCCCCAGCATTTT. Its translation: CASSPTRGRPQHF. Complete variable domain (other parts from reference TRBV18 and TRBJ1-5): NAGVMQNPRHLVRRRGQEARLRCSPMKGHSHVYWYRQLPEEGLKFMVYLQKENIIDESGMPKERFSAEFPKEGPSILRIQQVVRGDSAAYFCASSPTRGRPQHFGDGTRLSIL.

This chain links TRBV18 with TRBJ2-5, with 8 bases fitting TRBD1. Trimming at V came to 6 bases and at J to 2 bases, leaving 11 bases not matched to a gene. The CDR3 loop spans 16 amino acids. Germline loops: CDR1 KGHSH, CDR2 LQKENI. CDR3 protein: CASSQQTGGQQETQYF. Written as DNA, the CDR3 is TGTGCCAGCTCGCAGCAAACAGGGGGACAACAAGAGACCCAGTACTTC.

Only a few counts were recorded for this clone. The gene calls are TRBV7-2 and TRBJ2-5; 13 positions match TRBD2. Germline V lookup: CDR1 SGHTA, CDR2 FQGNSA. V gave up 5 bases and J gave up 7 bases; unmatched junction bases: 16. The CDR3 covers 18 residues. In DNA form, the CDR3 reads TGTGCCAGCAGCGGTAACAAACTAGCGGGAGGGATCAGCGGGACCCAGTACTTC. Translated: CASSGNKLAGGISGTQYF.